This T cell receptor beta chain was found in a study of cytomegalovirus exposure and HLA in healthy donors. Study-wide results and caveats: In an earlier analysis, productive rearrangement rates for most beta V segments clustered near 87% or 30%. Researchers reported in a later analysis that a missense DCLRE1C variant was tied to TCR beta V- and J-gene trimming. An analysis was carried out at a later point. It showed that HLA-associated TCR beta chains were more clonally expanded than equally common non-associated chains.

The PCR was carried out with 60 Vbeta primers and 13 Jbeta primers. Produced via immunoSEQ multiplex PCR; TCRdb's table is partial and in-frame only. This table holds 120,000 to 150,000 clones, 65% to 90% found once. There are a few counts of this clone. Its antigen remains unidentified. Germline CDR1 reads SGHTA; CDR2 reads FQGNSA. The CDR3 is 18 amino acids. V lost 3 bases and J lost 6; bases outside the gene matches: 14. The clonotype was recovered from a young woman in good health and CMV-seronegative. The chain is built from TRBV7-2 and TRBJ1-2; 12 bases agree with TRBD1. Sequenced material: PBMCs. CDR3 bases: TGTGCCAGCAGCTTTAACGCTGTTGGGACAGGGGGCAGGAATGGCTACACCTTC. Amino acids: CASSFNAVGTGGRNGYTF. The variable domain in full, with the rest retrieved from reference TRBV7-2 and TRBJ1-2, is GAGVSQSPSNKVTEKGKDVELRCDPISGHTALYWYRQSLGQGLEFLIYFQGNSAPDKSGLPSDRFSAERTGGSVSTLTIQRTQQEDSAVYLCASSFNAVGTGGRNGYTFGSGTRLTVV.